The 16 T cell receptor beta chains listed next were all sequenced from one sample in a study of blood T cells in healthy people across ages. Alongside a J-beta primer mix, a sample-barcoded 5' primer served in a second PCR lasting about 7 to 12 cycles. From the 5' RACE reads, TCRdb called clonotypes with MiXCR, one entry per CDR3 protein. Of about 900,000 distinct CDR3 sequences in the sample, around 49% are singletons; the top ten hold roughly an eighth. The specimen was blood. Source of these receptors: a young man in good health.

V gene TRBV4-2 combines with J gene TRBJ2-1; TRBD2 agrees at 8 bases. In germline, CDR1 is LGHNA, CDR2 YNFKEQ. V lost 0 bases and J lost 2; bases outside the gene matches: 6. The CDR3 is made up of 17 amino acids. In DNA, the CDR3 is TGTGCCAGCAGCCAAGACCCAGCGGGGGCCGCCTACAATGAGCAGTTCTTC. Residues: CASSQDPAGAAYNEQFF.

As DNA, the CDR3 is TGTGCCAGCAGCGTAGAGGGACTAGCAAACAATGAGCAGTTCTTC. Its translation: CASSVEGLANNEQFF. This sequence joins TRBV9 and TRBJ2-1; 9 bases map to TRBD2. The CDR3 sequence is 15 residues long. Germline loops: CDR1 SGDLS, CDR2 YYNGEE. Losses at the gene ends were 0 bases for V and 5 bases for J; bases not matched to a gene: 3. Full variable domain (remainder filled in from reference TRBV9 and TRBJ2-1): DSGVTQTPKHLITATGQRVTLRCSPRSGDLSVYWYQQSLDQGLQFLIQYYNGEERAKGNILERFSAQQFPDLHSELNLSSLELGDSALYFCASSVEGLANNEQFFGPGTRLTVL.

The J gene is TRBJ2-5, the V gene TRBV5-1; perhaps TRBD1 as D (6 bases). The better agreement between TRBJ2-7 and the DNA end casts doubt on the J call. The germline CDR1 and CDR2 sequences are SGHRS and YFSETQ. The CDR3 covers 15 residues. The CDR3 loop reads CASRGSGDPSGEQYF. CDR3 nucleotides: TGCGCCAGCAGGGGGTCAGGGGATCCTTCGGGCGAGCAGTACTTC.

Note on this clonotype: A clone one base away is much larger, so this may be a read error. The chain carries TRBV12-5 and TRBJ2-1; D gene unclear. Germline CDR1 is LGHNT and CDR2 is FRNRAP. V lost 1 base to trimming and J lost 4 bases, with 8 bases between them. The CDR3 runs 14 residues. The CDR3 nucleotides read TGTGCTAGTGGTTTGGATACAGCGTACAATGAGCAGTTCTTC. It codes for CASGLDTAYNEQFF.

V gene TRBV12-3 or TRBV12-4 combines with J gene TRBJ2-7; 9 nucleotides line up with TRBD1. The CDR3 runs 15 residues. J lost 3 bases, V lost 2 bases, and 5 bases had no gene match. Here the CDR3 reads CASSLLTGGIYEQYF. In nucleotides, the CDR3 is TGTGCCAGCAGTTTATTAACAGGGGGCATCTACGAGCAGTACTTC.

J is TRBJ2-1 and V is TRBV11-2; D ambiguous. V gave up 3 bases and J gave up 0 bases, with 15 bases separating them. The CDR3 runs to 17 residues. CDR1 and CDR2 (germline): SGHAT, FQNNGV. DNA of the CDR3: TGTGCCAGCAGCTTTCGAGGAGCCGCGAACTCCTACAATGAGCAGTTCTTC. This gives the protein CASSFRGAANSYNEQFF.

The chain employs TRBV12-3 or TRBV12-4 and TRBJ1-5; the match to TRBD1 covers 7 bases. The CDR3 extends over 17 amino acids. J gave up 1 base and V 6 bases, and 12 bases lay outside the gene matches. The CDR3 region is CASRGGTVGVSNQPQHF. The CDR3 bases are TGTGCCAGCAGGGGAGGGACAGTCGGTGTGAGCAATCAGCCCCAGCATTTT.

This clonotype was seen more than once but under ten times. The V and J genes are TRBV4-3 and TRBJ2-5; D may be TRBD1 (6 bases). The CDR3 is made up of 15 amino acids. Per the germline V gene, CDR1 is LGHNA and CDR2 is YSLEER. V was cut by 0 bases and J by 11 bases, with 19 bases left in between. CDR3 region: CASSQDQGYAWEQYF. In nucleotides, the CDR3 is TGCGCCAGCAGCCAAGATCAGGGGTACGCCTGGGAGCAGTACTTC.

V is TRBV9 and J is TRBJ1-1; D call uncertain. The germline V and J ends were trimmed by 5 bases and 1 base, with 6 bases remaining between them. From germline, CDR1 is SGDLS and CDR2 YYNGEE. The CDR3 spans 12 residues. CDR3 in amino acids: CASSNANTEAFF. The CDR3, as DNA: TGTGCCAGCAGTAACGCGAACACTGAAGCTTTCTTT. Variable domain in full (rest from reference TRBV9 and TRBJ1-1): DSGVTQTPKHLITATGQRVTLRCSPRSGDLSVYWYQQSLDQGLQFLIQYYNGEERAKGNILERFSAQQFPDLHSELNLSSLELGDSALYFCASSNANTEAFFGQGTRLTVV.

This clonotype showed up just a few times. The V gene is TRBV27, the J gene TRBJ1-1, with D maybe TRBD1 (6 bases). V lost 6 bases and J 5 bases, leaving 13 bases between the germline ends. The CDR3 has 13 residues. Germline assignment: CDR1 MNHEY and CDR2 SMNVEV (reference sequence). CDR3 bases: TGTGCCAGCAGCCGGGGGCCGGGGACTGAAGCTTTCTTT. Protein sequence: CASSRGPGTEAFF.

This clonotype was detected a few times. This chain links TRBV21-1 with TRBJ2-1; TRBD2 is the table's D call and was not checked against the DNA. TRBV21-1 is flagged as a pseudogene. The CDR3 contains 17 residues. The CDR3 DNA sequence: TGTGCCAGCAGCAGGCAGCGGGGGCCCCTAACCTACAATGAGCAGTTCTTC. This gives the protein CASSRQRGPLTYNEQFF.

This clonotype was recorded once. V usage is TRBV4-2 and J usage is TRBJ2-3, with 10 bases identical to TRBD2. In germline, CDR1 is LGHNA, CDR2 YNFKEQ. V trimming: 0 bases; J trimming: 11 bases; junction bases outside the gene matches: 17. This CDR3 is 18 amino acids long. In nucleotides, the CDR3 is TGTGCCAGCAGCCAAGATTTGGCAGGTCGGCTAGCGGGGGAGGGGCAGTATTTT. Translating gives CASSQDLAGRLAGEGQYF.

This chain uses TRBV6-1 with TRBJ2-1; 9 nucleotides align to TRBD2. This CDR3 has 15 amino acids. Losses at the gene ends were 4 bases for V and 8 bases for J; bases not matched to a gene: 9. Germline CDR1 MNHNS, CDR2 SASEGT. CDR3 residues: CASSVLAGDLYEQFF. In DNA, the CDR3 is TGTGCCAGCAGTGTTTTAGCGGGGGACCTCTATGAGCAGTTCTTC.

CDR3: CSAREKTGQETQYF. The CDR3 region has the DNA TGCAGTGCTAGAGAAAAAACAGGGCAAGAGACCCAGTACTTC. The chain is built from TRBV20-1 and TRBJ2-5; weak D call: TRBD1 (6 bases). CDR1 is DFQATT and CDR2 is SNEGSKA in the germline V gene (reference sequence). Trimming pared 0 bases from V and 2 bases from J, leaving 10 bases between. This CDR3 spans 14 amino acids.

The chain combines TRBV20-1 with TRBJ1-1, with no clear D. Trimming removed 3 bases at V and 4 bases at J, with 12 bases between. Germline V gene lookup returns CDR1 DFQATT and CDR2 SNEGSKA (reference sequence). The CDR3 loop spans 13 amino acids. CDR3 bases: TGCAGTGCTAGGGCCCCTTCGGGCACTGAAGCTTTCTTT. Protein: CSARAPSGTEAFF.

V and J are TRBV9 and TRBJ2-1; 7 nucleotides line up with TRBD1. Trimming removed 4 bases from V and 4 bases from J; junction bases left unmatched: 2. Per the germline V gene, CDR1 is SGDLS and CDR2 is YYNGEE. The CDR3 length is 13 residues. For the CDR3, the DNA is TGTGCCAGCAGCATGGGACAGTACAATGAGCAGTTCTTC. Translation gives CASSMGQYNEQFF.